This T cell receptor beta chain was found in a study of blood T cell repertoires in COVID-19 (dated by TCRdb to 2019 to 2021). Notes on the research overall: Samples from collaborators originated in the United States, Italy and Spain and spanned both the acute and convalescent phases of COVID-19. The prospective study material was composed of cDNA or gDNA derived from T cells, B-cell-depleted T cells, or PBMCs. Deeply sampled blood TCRbeta repertoires from subjects exposed to, actively infected with, or recovered from COVID-19 were included in the dataset. The repertoires were released in a freely available public database meant as a resource for research on the immune response to SARS-CoV-2. The samples were drawn from two sources: the first 160 participants of the ongoing ImmuneRACE study, and 950 to 1,500 subjects contributed by 6 global collaborators. Nearly every sample came with metadata listing a de-identified subject ID, COVID-19 status, age in years and sex. Where available, HLA class I and class II types were taken from metadata supplied by the sample provider and were not determined by assay-based typing. Results the study describes overall, beyond this receptor: Clinical and demographic metadata were provided uncurated, with the amount varying by source and participant.

Whole blood was collected in K2EDTA tubes by collaborating institutions according to the institutions' own protocols. For TCRbeta analysis, collaborators shipped samples as frozen whole blood, isolated PBMCs, or DNA extracted from either of those sample types. TCRbeta CDR3 regions were amplified from genomic DNA by means of the immunoSEQ Assay, a bias-controlled multiplex PCR. In the original analysis: The number of nucleated cells in each sample was estimated from the amplification of reference gene primers within the assay. To quantify the absolute abundance of each unique TCRbeta CDR3 rearrangement, sequence reads were collapsed and filtered. Productive Simpson clonality was computed per sample as the square root of Simpson's diversity index over productive rearrangements. TCRdb's version of the immuneACCESS table is confined to in-frame rearrangements and falls short of the full clone set. An unresolved V gene accounts for under half of the shortfall where checked; the remainder is of unknown origin. The DNA was the basis for D and trimming; V, J and clone size are from that table. Across this sample there are around 70,000 clones, with about 88% seen only once. The leading ten clones occupy under 6% of the sample.

The CDR3 holds 14 amino acids from the cysteine to the phenylalanine. Of all the DNA, just the CDR3 is kept, 42 bases in frame from base 1. The germline V gene encodes CDR1 WSHSY and CDR2 SAAADI. At the junction V is shortened by 3 bases and J by 4 bases; bases outside the gene matches: 5. For this clone: Its antigen specificity is not known. One base away there is no much larger clone; base qualities are not given.

This receptor was identified in a human donor in a cohort sampled during active COVID-19. The chain is assembled from TRBV10-2 and TRBJ2-7, and 8 junction bases match TRBD2. The specimen sequenced was peripheral blood. The DNA sequence reads TGCGCCAGCAGTGACTGGACTAGCTCGTACGAGCAGTACTTC. Its product reads: CASSDWTSSYEQYF.